A single sample is the source of the 15 T cell receptor beta chains below, sequenced in a study of graft-versus-host responses after intestinal transplantation. TCRdb keeps only in-frame clones here, not all; method: immunoSEQ multiplex PCR. This sample has 10,000 to 15,000 clones, with less than 85% found just once. Specimen: PBMCs, collected about 300 days after intestinal transplant. The receptors were sampled from a human patient who received an intestinal transplant, so some T cells may come from the graft donor.

The chain combines TRBV5-4 with TRBJ1-5, with D unclear. This CDR3 is built from 15 residues. From germline, CDR1 is SGHNT and CDR2 YYREEE (reference sequence). V was cut by 0 bases and J by 6 bases, with 13 bases left in between. In DNA form, the CDR3 reads TGTGCCAGCAGCTTGGGAGGGAGTAAGGTTCAGCCCCAGCATTTT. Protein sequence: CASSLGGSKVQPQHF.

This sequence joins TRBV18 and TRBJ2-7, with 10 bases identical to TRBD2. The CDR3 contains 14 residues. CDR1 KGHSH and CDR2 LQKENI come from the germline V gene. V trimming: 4 bases; J trimming: 4 bases; junction bases outside the gene matches: 4. CDR3 sequence: CASSQREGLYEQYF. The CDR3 coding sequence is TGTGCCAGCTCACAGCGGGAGGGCCTGTACGAGCAGTACTTC.

The rearrangement links TRBV6-5 to TRBJ1-2; perhaps TRBD1 as D (6 bases). CDR1 is MNHEY, CDR2 SVGAGI, per germline. V was cut by 10 bases and J by 8 bases, with 14 bases left in between. The CDR3 is 11 amino acids. CDR3 sequence (DNA): TGTGCCACACAGGGAGTTGAGGGCTACACCTTC. Its protein is CATQGVEGYTF.

The chain recombines TRBV19 with TRBJ2-7; 13 bases agree with TRBD2. The CDR3 spans 16 residues. Germline V lookup: CDR1 LNHDA, CDR2 SQIVND (reference sequence). V was clipped by 3 bases and J by 0 bases; unmatched bases: 2. Here the CDR3 DNA reads TGTGCCAGTAGTATCTGGACTAGCGGGAGCTCCTACGAGCAGTACTTC. Translating it yields CASSIWTSGSSYEQYF.

The genes are TRBV23-1 and TRBJ1-5, with no clear D. TRBV23-1 has ORF status, its function being uncertain. The ends were cut back, 3 bases at V and 5 bases at J, with 14 bases in the middle. The CDR3 spans 15 residues. CDR3 DNA sequence: TGCGCCAGCAGTCATGTGGGATCGGTTCATCAGCCCCAGCATTTT. Translated: CASSHVGSVHQPQHF.

The chain combines TRBV15 with TRBJ1-6, with 8 positions matching TRBD1. Germline-derived CDR1 and CDR2 are LNHNV and YYDKDF (reference sequence). This CDR3 has 16 amino acids. V trimming: 1 base; J trimming: 7 bases; junction bases outside the gene matches: 6. The CDR3 protein is CATSRVRGQGNSPLHF. CDR3 bases: TGTGCCACCAGCAGAGTCCGCGGACAGGGAAATTCACCCCTCCACTTT.

The chain joins TRBV5-5 to TRBJ2-7; the D is unclear. This CDR3 has 14 amino acids. V lost 4 bases, J lost 3 bases, and 14 bases lay in between. Germline CDR1 reads SGHKS; CDR2 reads YYEKEE (reference sequence). Here the CDR3 reads CASSPWVPNYEQYF. In DNA, the CDR3 is TGTGCCAGCAGCCCCTGGGTCCCTAACTACGAGCAGTACTTC.

The chain carries TRBV19 and TRBJ1-4; 7 bases are a match to TRBD1. In germline, CDR1 is LNHDA, CDR2 SQIVND (reference sequence). Trimming took 5 bases from V and 0 from J; bases not matched to a gene: 3. CDR3 size: 15 residues. CDR3 protein: CASSAGTATNEKLFF. The CDR3 nucleotides are TGTGCCAGTAGTGCTGGGACAGCAACTAATGAAAAACTGTTTTTT.

This chain uses TRBV7-3 with TRBJ2-1, with TRBD2 matching over 13 bases. V lost 5 bases to trimming and J lost 3 bases; unmatched junction nucleotides: 1. Germline V gene data show CDR1 as SGHTA and CDR2 as FQGTGA. The CDR3 has 15 amino acids. The CDR3 loop reads CASSRTSGSYNEQFF. DNA of the CDR3: TGTGCCAGCAGCCGGACTAGCGGGAGCTACAATGAGCAGTTCTTC. The variable domain in full, with the rest retrieved from reference TRBV7-3 and TRBJ2-1, is GAGVSQTPSNKVTEKGKYVELRCDPISGHTALYWYRQSLGQGPEFLIYFQGTGAADDSGLPNDRFFAVRPEGSVSTLKIQRTERGDSAVYLCASSRTSGSYNEQFFGPGTRLTVL.

This clone has more than one count but fewer than ten. The chain links TRBV30 to TRBJ1-1, with 10 nucleotides matching TRBD1. CDR1 is GTSNPN, CDR2 SVGIG, per germline (reference sequence). V shed 6 bases, J shed 5 bases, and the junction held 9 bases outside the gene matches. The CDR3 length is 14 residues. In nucleotides, the CDR3 is TGTGCCTGCAAAGAGGGACAGGGGATGACTGAAGCTTTCTTT. It specifies CACKEGQGMTEAFF.

The genes are TRBV7-3 and TRBJ1-4; D gene ambiguous. Germline V gives CDR1 SGHTA, CDR2 FQGTGA. The CDR3 has 15 amino acids. V was shortened by 2 bases and J by 2 bases, with 9 bases between the two germline ends. DNA of the CDR3: TGTGCCAGCAGCTTATGGACGGACACTAATGAAAAACTGTTTTTT. This translates into CASSLWTDTNEKLFF.

The V call is TRBV5-4, the J call TRBJ1-1; D is unresolved. The CDR3 spans 13 residues. V lost 0 bases and J 1 base, leaving 4 bases between the germline ends. Looked up from germline, CDR1 is SGHNT and CDR2 is YYREEE (reference sequence). The DNA of the CDR3 is TGTGCCAGCAGCTTGGAGGGGAACACTGAAGCTTTCTTT. It specifies CASSLEGNTEAFF.

The V call is TRBV19, the J call TRBJ1-5, with 7 bases that match TRBD1. Germline CDR1 reads LNHDA; CDR2 reads SQIVND (reference sequence). CDR3 length: 15 residues. Trimming removed 7 bases from V and 0 bases from J; junction bases left unmatched: 6. The CDR3 DNA sequence: TGTGCCAGTAACACAGGGGAATCTAGCAATCAGCCCCAGCATTTT. Translated, it gives CASNTGESSNQPQHF.

The table lists this clone with a few counts. The chain couples TRBV10-3 to TRBJ2-3, with TRBD1 matching over 8 bases. CDR3 length: 15 amino acids. Germline V lookup: CDR1 ENHRY, CDR2 SYGVKD. The V segment lost 3 bases and the J segment 5 bases; nucleotides outside the gene matches: 7. CDR3 in amino acids: CAISDSTGAGDTQYF. DNA for the CDR3: TGTGCCATCAGTGACTCGACAGGGGCTGGAGATACGCAGTATTTT.

The V and J genes are TRBV7-3 and TRBJ2-2, with 7 bases lining up with TRBD1. The J segment lost 2 bases and the V segment lost 0 bases, leaving 6 bases of the junction unmatched. The germline gives CDR1 SGHTA, CDR2 FQGTGA. The CDR3 loop spans 17 amino acids. The CDR3 here is CASSLTTRDSNTGELFF. CDR3 DNA: TGTGCCAGCAGCTTAACAACCAGGGACAGTAACACCGGGGAGCTGTTTTTT.